The next 9 T cell receptor beta chains were all read from a single sample in a study of blood T cell repertoires in COVID-19. Generated by immunoSEQ multiplex PCR, the TCRdb table keeps only in-frame clones and is missing some. The sample yields about 50,000 clones, roughly four fifths seen once. Sequenced input: peripheral blood. The receptors come from a woman older than 75 with COVID-19, enrolled during active disease.

This sequence joins TRBV6-2 or TRBV6-3 and TRBJ1-2, with D perhaps matching TRBD1 (5 bases). From germline, CDR1 is MNHEY and CDR2 SVGEGT. The CDR3 spans 13 residues. Trimming removed 2 bases at V and 4 bases at J, with 8 bases between. Here the CDR3 reads CASSYQGLYGYTF. Here the CDR3 DNA reads TGTGCCAGCAGTTACCAGGGCCTCTATGGCTACACCTTC.

Only one count was recorded for this clone. The chain uses TRBV29-1 and TRBJ1-2, with D perhaps TRBD1 (6 bases). Trimming removed 6 bases at V and 8 bases at J, with 16 bases between. Per germline, CDR1 SQVTM and CDR2 ANQGSEA. The CDR3 spans 12 residues. This CDR3 reads CSVQNREFGYTF. Written as DNA, the CDR3 is TGCAGCGTCCAAAACAGGGAATTCGGCTACACCTTC.

This chain uses TRBV15 with TRBJ2-3; 8 positions match TRBD2. CDR1 and CDR2 from the germline V gene are LNHNV and YYDKDF (reference sequence). CDR3 size: 13 residues. V was pared by 7 bases and J by 6 bases, with 6 bases of the junction left unmatched. The CDR3 here is CATTQRGTDTQYF. CDR3 coding DNA: TGTGCCACCACGCAGCGGGGGACGGATACGCAGTATTTT.

The chain employs TRBV25-1 and TRBJ2-1; a weak D match, TRBD1 (6 bases). Germline V gene data show CDR1 as MGHDK and CDR2 as SYGVNS. Trimming left V 3 bases short and J 7 bases short, with 13 bases between. The CDR3 totals 14 residues. CDR3 loop: CASSDKGVGNEQFF. The CDR3 region has the DNA TGTGCCAGCAGTGACAAGGGGGTAGGGAATGAGCAGTTCTTC.

The chain joins TRBV19 to TRBJ2-7; D unclear. Germline CDR1 is LNHDA and CDR2 is SQIVND (reference sequence). There are 15 residues in the CDR3. V was clipped by 4 bases and J by 0 bases, with 13 bases between them. In DNA, the CDR3 is TGTGCCAGTAGTAGTGGAGTTCTCGTCTCCTACGAGCAGTACTTC. Residues: CASSSGVLVSYEQYF.

This clone was seen a handful of times. The chain uses TRBV7-9 and TRBJ1-6; D gene ambiguous. V was pared by 3 bases and J by 5 bases, with 8 bases between. The CDR3 is 14 residues long. Germline values: CDR1 SEHNR, CDR2 FQNEAQ (reference sequence). Here the CDR3 reads CASSFGGDNSPLHF. The CDR3 coding sequence is TGTGCCAGCAGCTTTGGAGGCGATAATTCACCCCTCCACTTT.

This clone was counted only a few times. The rearrangement joins TRBV7-2 to TRBJ1-5, with TRBD1 identical over 7 bases. Germline CDR1 reads SGHTA; CDR2 reads FQGNSA. V gave up 2 bases and J gave up 3 bases; unmatched junction bases: 7. The CDR3 totals 16 residues. CDR3 bases: TGTGCCAGCAGCTTACTCGGGACAGTAGACAATCAGCCCCAGCATTTT. Its translation: CASSLLGTVDNQPQHF.

The V and J genes are TRBV24-1 and TRBJ2-2; D gene uncertain. Germline V gene data show CDR1 as KGHDR and CDR2 as SFDVKD. Trimming left V 3 bases short and J 1 base short, with 5 bases between. The CDR3 runs to 14 residues. CDR3 DNA sequence: TGTGCCACCAGTGATAACAAGAACACCGGGGAGCTGTTTTTT. As protein: CATSDNKNTGELFF.

This rearrangement joins TRBV2 to TRBJ2-7; no reliable D call. The CDR3 is 12 residues long. The V gene lost 4 bases and the J gene lost 4 bases, with 8 bases spanning the gap. Germline assignment: CDR1 SNHLY and CDR2 FYNNEI. CDR3 sequence: CASSGHQYEQYF. The CDR3 bases are TGTGCCAGCAGTGGACACCAATACGAGCAGTACTTC.